Listed below are T cell receptor beta chains from one sample, sequenced in a study of blood T cell repertoires in COVID-19. Using immunoSEQ multiplex PCR, the repertoire was profiled, and TCRdb retains in-frame clones only, with some absent. This sample has some 180,000 clones; approximately 83% occur once, and the top ten carry over 6.5%. The material sequenced was peripheral blood. The source is a woman in her forties with COVID-19, enrolled during active disease. CDR3s include the opening cysteine and the closing phenylalanine or tryptophan. A D gene is named only where the DNA matches it firmly. Expanded clones are given a class, and other clones once, few, many or no size at all.

TRBV4-1	TRBD2	TRBJ2-5	NA	CASSTGGTPVETQYF	TGCGCCAGCAGCACGGGGGGGACTCCCGTCGAGACCCAGTACTTC
TRBV7-9	NA	TRBJ1-1	NA	CASSLVQGINMNTEAFF	TGTGCCAGCAGCTTAGTCCAGGGAATAAACATGAACACTGAAGCTTTCTTT
TRBV11-1	NA	TRBJ2-6	NA	CASSLGGVSGANVLTF	TGTGCCAGCAGCTTGGGAGGAGTATCTGGGGCCAACGTCCTGACTTTC
TRBV9	TRBD1	TRBJ1-1	NA	CASSVGDREAFF	TGTGCCAGCAGCGTAGGGGACAGAGAAGCTTTCTTT
TRBV9	TRBD1	TRBJ1-4	NA	CASSVEGTGGEEKLFF	TGTGCCAGCAGCGTAGAAGGGACAGGGGGCGAGGAAAAACTGTTTTTT
TRBV7-3	NA	TRBJ1-1	NA	CASSSDRYTEAFF	TGTGCCAGCAGCTCAGATCGCTACACTGAAGCTTTCTTT
TRBV19	NA	TRBJ1-3	NA	CATNDGGVIQGNTIYF	TGTGCCACTAACGATGGGGGCGTGATACAAGGAAACACCATATATTTT
TRBV6-1	NA	TRBJ1-5	NA	CASSDGPGQPQHF	TGTGCCAGCAGTGATGGGCCTGGTCAGCCCCAGCATTTT
TRBV7-9	TRBD2	TRBJ2-1	NA	CASSPGLAGGPIYNEQFF	TGTGCCAGCAGCCCAGGACTAGCGGGAGGGCCAATCTACAATGAGCAGTTCTTC
TRBV19	NA	TRBJ1-1	NA	CASSIDRQGWTEAFF	TGTGCCAGTAGTATAGATCGGCAGGGGTGGACTGAAGCTTTCTTT
TRBV7-9	TRBD1	TRBJ1-1	NA	CASSAQQGQVEAFF	TGTGCCAGCAGCGCACAACAGGGACAGGTTGAGGCTTTCTTT
TRBV3-1/TRBV3-2	NA	TRBJ1-5	NA	CASSSKRNQPQHF	TGTGCCAGCAGCAGCAAGAGGAATCAGCCCCAGCATTTT
TRBV4-1	NA	TRBJ2-3	NA	CASSRLGQSLTDTQYF	TGCGCCAGCAGCCGTTTAGGACAAAGCCTCACAGATACGCAGTATTTT
TRBV10-3	TRBD1	TRBJ1-6	NA	CAISESDRGYSPLHF	TGTGCCATCAGTGAGTCGGACAGGGGGTATTCACCCCTCCACTTT
TRBV6-1	TRBD1	TRBJ2-7	once	CASSEAGQGKYEQYF	TGTGCCAGCAGTGAAGCGGGACAGGGGAAATACGAGCAGTACTTC
TRBV7-6	TRBD2	TRBJ2-1	NA	CASSLEPREDNEQFF	TGTGCCAGCAGCTTAGAACCCCGGGAGGACAATGAGCAGTTCTTC
TRBV28	NA	TRBJ1-2	NA	CASSLRGYGYTF	TGTGCCAGCAGTTTACGGGGGTATGGCTACACCTTC
TRBV6-1	TRBD1	TRBJ1-2	NA	CASSEGPGGNYGYTF	TGTGCCAGCAGTGAAGGGCCAGGGGGTAACTATGGCTACACCTTC
TRBV13	TRBD1	TRBJ2-1	NA	CASSSRDRSSYNEQFF	TGTGCCAGCAGCTCCCGGGACAGGAGCTCCTACAATGAGCAGTTCTTC
TRBV11-2	NA	TRBJ1-2	NA	CASSFQSQNYGYTF	TGTGCCAGCAGCTTTCAGTCCCAGAACTATGGCTACACCTTC
TRBV3-1/TRBV3-2	TRBD2	TRBJ2-1	NA	CASSQDLSGITSYNEQFF	TGTGCCAGCAGCCAAGATCTTAGCGGGATAACCTCCTACAATGAGCAGTTCTTC
TRBV27	TRBD1	TRBJ1-2	once	CASRKGQKGYTF	TGTGCCAGCAGAAAGGGACAGAAGGGCTACACCTTC
TRBV28	TRBD1	TRBJ1-2	NA	CAKHRGANYGYTF	TGTGCAAAACACAGGGGAGCTAACTATGGCTACACCTTC
TRBV6-5	TRBD2	TRBJ2-3	NA	CASSRLAGDDTQYF	TGTGCCAGCAGCAGACTAGCGGGAGATGATACGCAGTATTTT
TRBV27	NA	TRBJ1-1	NA	CASSWTENTEAFF	TGTGCCAGCAGCTGGACAGAAAACACTGAAGCTTTCTTT
TRBV27	TRBD2	TRBJ2-5	NA	CASSLGEGTRETQYF	TGTGCCAGCAGTTTAGGGGAGGGGACGAGAGAGACCCAGTACTTC
TRBV28	NA	TRBJ1-3	NA	CASSRGHLSGNTIYF	TGTGCCAGCAGCCGGGGACATTTATCTGGAAACACCATATATTTT
TRBV5-6	TRBD1	TRBJ1-3	NA	CASSAGTEGNTIYF	TGTGCCAGCAGCGCTGGGACAGAAGGAAACACCATATATTTT
TRBV5-4	NA	TRBJ2-7	NA	CASSLGGGVYEQYF	TGTGCCAGCAGCTTGGGAGGGGGGGTCTACGAGCAGTACTTC
TRBV6-4	TRBD1	TRBJ2-1	NA	CASRAGGFINNEQFF	TGTGCCAGCAGGGCAGGGGGCTTCATCAACAATGAGCAGTTCTTC
TRBV2	TRBD2	TRBJ2-5	NA	CASSGLAGALRETQYF	TGTGCCAGCAGTGGACTAGCGGGGGCCCTCCGGGAGACCCAGTACTTC
TRBV24-1	TRBD2	TRBJ2-7	NA	CATSVGTTSYEQYF	TGTGCCACCAGTGTAGGGACTACCTCCTACGAGCAGTACTTC
TRBV9	NA	TRBJ2-3	NA	CASRVSRGVTDTQYF	TGTGCCAGCAGGGTCAGTCGAGGAGTCACAGATACGCAGTATTTT
TRBV27	NA	TRBJ2-7	NA	CASSLLVGRAVFYEQYF	TGTGCCAGCAGTTTACTTGTGGGCAGGGCCGTCTTCTACGAGCAGTACTTC
TRBV6-6	TRBD1	TRBJ2-7	NA	CASSYPGQGDYEQYF	TGTGCCAGCAGTTACCCGGGACAGGGGGACTACGAGCAGTACTTC
TRBV19	TRBD2	TRBJ2-3	NA	CASKRQGVVSGNPDTQYF	TGTGCCAGCAAACGACAAGGCGTCGTTAGCGGGAACCCAGATACGCAGTATTTT
TRBV19	NA	TRBJ1-2	NA	CASSRATSDYGYTF	TGTGCCAGTAGTAGGGCCACGTCAGACTATGGCTACACCTTC
TRBV10-3	NA	TRBJ1-1	once	CAIRQNTEAFF	TGTGCCATCAGACAGAACACTGAAGCTTTCTTT
TRBV27	NA	TRBJ1-5	once	CASSLDGTGLQPQHF	TGTGCCAGCAGTTTAGATGGTACTGGGCTTCAGCCCCAGCATTTT
TRBV6-5	TRBD1	TRBJ1-3	NA	CASSRGTASGNTIYF	TGTGCCAGCAGTAGGGGGACAGCCTCTGGAAACACCATATATTTT
TRBV7-9	TRBD1	TRBJ1-1	once	CASSLEGAGATEAFF	TGTGCCAGCAGCTTGGAGGGGGCAGGAGCCACTGAAGCTTTCTTT
TRBV7-9	TRBD1	TRBJ1-1	NA	CASRLGQGGTNTEAFF	TGTGCCAGCCGGCTAGGACAGGGAGGAACCAACACTGAAGCTTTCTTT
TRBV3-1/TRBV3-2	NA	TRBJ2-3	NA	CASSQRGVDTQYF	TGTGCCAGCAGCCAAAGAGGTGTGGATACGCAGTATTTT
TRBV10-1	TRBD1	TRBJ2-5	NA	CASSGQALETQYF	TGCGCCAGCAGCGGACAGGCCTTAGAGACCCAGTACTTC
TRBV6-4	TRBD2	TRBJ2-1	NA	CASSPIAGGRNEQFF	TGTGCCAGCAGTCCGATAGCGGGAGGCCGCAATGAGCAGTTCTTC
TRBV10-2	TRBD1	TRBJ1-6	NA	CASRATGGFPPIEPLHF	TGCGCCAGCAGGGCGACAGGGGGATTCCCCCCAATTGAACCCCTCCACTTT
TRBV6-5	NA	TRBJ2-3	NA	CASSYSPGPSTDTQYF	TGTGCCAGCAGTTACTCGCCAGGGCCTAGCACAGATACGCAGTATTTT
TRBV6-6	NA	TRBJ2-1	NA	CASSYPGTNEQFF	TGTGCCAGCAGTTACCCAGGGACTAATGAGCAGTTCTTC
TRBV3-1/TRBV3-2	TRBD1	TRBJ1-1	NA	CASSQGLGQTPDEAFF	TGTGCCAGCAGCCAAGGCTTGGGACAGACTCCCGACGAAGCTTTCTTT
TRBV5-4	NA	TRBJ2-5	NA	CASSLGDLGGQETQYF	TGTGCCAGCAGCTTGGGGGATCTAGGGGGCCAAGAGACCCAGTACTTC
TRBV5-4	NA	TRBJ1-1	NA	CASSWGVGDTEAFF	TGTGCCAGCAGCTGGGGGGTCGGCGACACTGAAGCTTTCTTT
TRBV19	NA	TRBJ2-7	NA	CASSSGAYEQYF	TGTGCCAGTAGTTCCGGAGCCTACGAGCAGTACTTC
TRBV9	NA	TRBJ1-3	NA	CASSSFSSGNTIYF	TGTGCCAGCAGCTCGTTCAGCTCTGGAAACACCATATATTTT